Following are 8 T cell receptor beta chains from one sample sequenced in a study of early T cells in non-severe SARS-CoV-2 infection. One entry per CDR3 protein, called by TCRdb with MiXCR from the 5' RACE reads. This sample has tens of thousands of distinct CDR3 sequences, with approximately 9% found just once. The material was whole blood, obtained at baseline. The source is an adult who was a healthcare worker with PCR-confirmed SARS-CoV-2 infection or an uninfected control (not recorded which).

This clonotype is judged medium-sized (0.01 to 0.1%). The chain joins TRBV28 to TRBJ1-2; D possibly corresponds to TRBD1 (5 bases). This CDR3 has 16 residues. V lost 7 bases and J 4 bases, leaving 22 bases between the germline ends. The germline V gene has CDR1 MDHEN and CDR2 SYDVKM. CDR3 loop: CASTHIGKGRSYGYTF. CDR3 coding DNA: TGTGCCAGCACCCACATCGGGAAGGGACGATCCTATGGCTACACCTTC.

The V gene is TRBV18, the J gene TRBJ2-1; weak D call: TRBD1 (6 bases). CDR3 size: 13 residues. Deletions cut 3 bases from V and 7 bases from J, with 10 bases between. Germline V CDR1 and CDR2: KGHSH, LQKENI. CDR3 nucleotides: TGTGCCAGCTCACCCATTCAGGGGAATGAGCAGTTCTTC. Protein sequence: CASSPIQGNEQFF.

This clonotype has a count of ten or more. The chain couples TRBV6-2 or TRBV6-3 to TRBJ1-2; D is ambiguous. Germline V gene sequence: CDR1 MNHEY, CDR2 SVGEGT. Trimming shortened V by 6 bases and J by 0 bases, and 14 bases separated the two germline ends. The CDR3 extends over 15 amino acids. The CDR3, as DNA: TGTGCCAGCAGGGGATGGGATCCCGCTAACTATGGCTACACCTTC. Protein product: CASRGWDPANYGYTF.

There are many counts of this clonotype. This chain joins TRBV27 and TRBJ1-2, with a possible D match to TRBD1 (6 bases). This CDR3 spans 17 amino acids. Germline CDR1 reads MNHEY; CDR2 reads SMNVEV (reference sequence). Trimming stripped 5 bases from V and 2 bases from J, with 21 bases between. Written as DNA, the CDR3 is TGTGCCAGCAGTCTGAAGACAGGCTCCTCGGGGAACTATGGCTACACCTTC. Protein sequence: CASSLKTGSSGNYGYTF.

The rearrangement uses TRBV20-1 and TRBJ1-1, with D perhaps TRBD1 (5 bases). From germline, CDR1 is DFQATT and CDR2 SNEGSKA (reference sequence). The CDR3 sequence is 13 residues long. V shed 7 bases and J shed 2 bases, with 14 bases lying between them. The CDR3 loop is CSVKGQANTEAFF. CDR3 nucleotide sequence: TGCAGTGTCAAGGGGCAGGCCAACACTGAAGCTTTCTTT.

This clonotype was observed at least ten times. The chain couples TRBV3-1 to TRBJ1-5, with D unresolved. The germline gives CDR1 LGHDT, CDR2 YNNKEL (reference sequence). This CDR3 has 13 amino acids. The germline V and J ends were trimmed by 2 bases and 3 bases, with 5 bases remaining between them. This CDR3 is CASSQNINQPQHF. The CDR3 DNA is TGTGCCAGCAGCCAAAACATCAATCAGCCCCAGCATTTT.

This sequence joins TRBV29-1 and TRBJ2-7; TRBD1 agrees at 9 bases. The CDR3 sequence is 14 residues long. J gave up 1 base and V 1 base, and 2 bases lay outside the gene matches. The V gene's germline CDR1 is SQVTM and CDR2 ANQGSEA. The CDR3 DNA follows: TGCAGCGTTGAAGGGGGACAGGGTTCCTACGAGCAGTACTTC. Protein: CSVEGGQGSYEQYF.

This clonotype appeared many times. The rearrangement links TRBV7-2 to TRBJ2-5; 9 bases match TRBD2. With V trimmed by 1 base and J by 5 bases, 2 bases remained unmatched. Germline V CDR1 and CDR2: SGHTA, FQGNSA. This CDR3 is built from 14 residues. The CDR3 nucleotides are TGTGCCAGCAGCTTAGTAGCGGGGGCTGAGACCCAGTACTTC. Translating gives CASSLVAGAETQYF.